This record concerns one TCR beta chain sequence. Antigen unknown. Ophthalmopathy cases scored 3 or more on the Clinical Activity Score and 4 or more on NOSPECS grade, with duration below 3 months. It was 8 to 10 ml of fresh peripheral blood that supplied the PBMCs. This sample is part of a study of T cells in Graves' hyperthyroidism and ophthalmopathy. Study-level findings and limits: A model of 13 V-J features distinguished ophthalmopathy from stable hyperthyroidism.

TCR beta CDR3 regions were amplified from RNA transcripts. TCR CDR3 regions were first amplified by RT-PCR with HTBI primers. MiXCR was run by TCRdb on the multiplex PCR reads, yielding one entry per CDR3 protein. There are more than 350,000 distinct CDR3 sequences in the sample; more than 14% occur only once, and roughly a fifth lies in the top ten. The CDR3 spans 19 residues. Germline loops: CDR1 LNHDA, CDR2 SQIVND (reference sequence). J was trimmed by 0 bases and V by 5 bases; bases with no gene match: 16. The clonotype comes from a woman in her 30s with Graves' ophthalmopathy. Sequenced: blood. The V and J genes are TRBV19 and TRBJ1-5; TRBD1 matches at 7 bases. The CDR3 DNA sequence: TGTGCCAGTAGTCCCGGTGTAACAGGGGCACCAAATAGCAATCAGCCCCAGCATTTT. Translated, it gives CASSPGVTGAPNSNQPQHF.